Listed below are T cell receptor beta chains from one sample, sequenced in a study of beta chain features in type 1 diabetes. This table comes from immunoSEQ multiplex PCR, and its TCRdb copy is limited to in-frame clones, with some not included. The repertoire holds roughly 150,000 clones, with roughly 10% as singletons. The specimen sequenced was central memory CD4+ T cells from blood. The origin of the receptors is a man younger than 35 in good health. The CDR3 runs from the conserved cysteine through the conserved F or W. Each record gives: clone size, J gene, V gene, D gene, CDR3 length, CDR3 protein, CDR3 DNA. A D gene is named only where the DNA matches it firmly. Some rows have no size entry. The others give once, few or many, or a class for an expanded clone.

few TRBJ2-1 TRBV2 NA 15 CASSERGTPGNEQFF TGTGCCAGCAGTGAACGTGGAACACCAGGCAATGAGCAGTTCTTC
NA TRBJ2-5 TRBV7-8 TRBD1 16 CASSSRADRGRQTQYF TGTGCCAGCAGCTCGAGAGCGGACAGGGGGCGGCAGACCCAGTACTTC
many TRBJ1-5 TRBV7-2 TRBD1 16 CASSFAGTGWTQPQHF TGTGCCAGCAGCTTCGCCGGGACAGGGTGGACTCAGCCCCAGCATTTT
few TRBJ2-7 TRBV5-4 TRBD2 15 CASSLDSGANYEQYF TGTGCCAGCAGCTTGGATAGCGGGGCCAACTACGAGCAGTACTTC
few TRBJ1-2 TRBV6-5 NA 15 CASSRHSANNYGYTF TGTGCCAGCAGCCGCCACAGCGCAAATAACTATGGCTACACCTTC
NA TRBJ1-1 TRBV29-1 TRBD1 12 CSVERGRAEAFF TGCAGCGTTGAAAGGGGGCGGGCTGAAGCTTTCTTT
few TRBJ2-7 TRBV7-3 TRBD2 15 CASSLGGGRIYEQYF TGTGCCAGCAGCTTAGGTGGCGGGAGGATCTACGAGCAGTACTTC
few TRBJ1-5 TRBV7-2 TRBD1 13 CASSSQGDQPQHF TGTGCCAGCAGCTCACAGGGGGATCAGCCCCAGCATTTT
NA TRBJ1-1 TRBV5-4 NA 13 CASSTTLNTEAFF TGTGCCAGCAGCACGACCCTGAACACTGAAGCTTTCTTT
few TRBJ2-5 TRBV10-3 TRBD1 13 CATAGDSQETQYF TGTGCCACCGCTGGGGACAGCCAAGAGACCCAGTACTTC
NA TRBJ1-1 TRBV9 NA 16 CASSVSSAGSNTEAFF TGTGCCAGCAGCGTAAGTTCGGCAGGGTCGAACACTGAAGCTTTCTTT
many TRBJ2-7 TRBV21-1 NA 15 CASSCTGSVSYEQYF TGTGCCAGCAGCTGTACAGGGTCGGTTTCCTACGAGCAGTACTTC
few TRBJ2-1 TRBV19 TRBD1 16 CASRPTTGGSYNEQFF TGTGCCAGTAGACCGACTACAGGGGGCTCCTACAATGAGCAGTTCTTC
NA TRBJ2-7 TRBV5-1 NA 12 CASSRTTYEQYF TGCGCCAGCAGCCGAACGACCTACGAGCAGTACTTC
NA TRBJ2-7 TRBV5-1 NA 15 CASSLVGPSSYEQYF TGCGCCAGCAGCTTGGTCGGGCCGAGCTCCTACGAGCAGTACTTC
few TRBJ2-7 TRBV9 NA 13 CASSVAQGGEQYF TGTGCCAGCAGCGTAGCCCAAGGGGGCGAGCAGTACTTC
few TRBJ2-1 TRBV14 TRBD2 16 CASSQRLAALSELWFF TGTGCCAGCAGCCAACGACTAGCGGCTCTTTCCGAGCTTTGGTTCTTC
NA TRBJ1-2 TRBV29-1 TRBD1 14 CSVENQRGRNGYTF TGCAGCGTTGAAAATCAGAGGGGGCGGAATGGCTACACCTTC
few TRBJ2-7 TRBV5-1 NA 13 CASSLFDPSEQYF TGCGCCAGCAGCTTGTTCGATCCCAGCGAGCAGTACTTC
few TRBJ1-1 TRBV5-1 NA 15 CASSLKGTSNTEAFF TGCGCCAGCAGCTTGAAAGGGACATCAAACACTGAAGCTTTCTTT
NA TRBJ2-5 TRBV5-4 NA 13 CASSWTELSAQYF TGTGCCAGCAGCTGGACAGAGTTGTCGGCCCAGTACTTC
few TRBJ2-1 TRBV10-3 TRBD1 13 CAIMGQGNNEQFF TGTGCCATCATGGGACAGGGAAACAATGAGCAGTTCTTC
few TRBJ2-2 TRBV29-1 NA 18 CSVAKQGLWNANTGELFF TGCAGCGTGGCGAAACAGGGTCTTTGGAACGCGAACACCGGGGAGCTGTTTTTT
few TRBJ1-1 TRBV7-2 NA 14 CASSSTGLSTEAFF TGTGCCAGCAGCTCAACAGGGCTCTCCACTGAAGCTTTCTTT
few TRBJ1-5 TRBV18 TRBD1 14 CASSLGQSNQPQHF TGTGCCAGCTCACTGGGACAGAGCAATCAGCCCCAGCATTTT
NA TRBJ2-3 TRBV9 NA 15 CASSAGLGTTDTQYF TGTGCCAGCAGCGCGGGATTGGGTACCACAGATACGCAGTATTTT
few TRBJ1-2 TRBV29-1 NA 13 CSVEGRGKYGYTF TGCAGCGTTGAGGGTCGGGGAAAGTATGGCTACACCTTC
NA TRBJ2-3 TRBV7-6 NA 15 CASSFGGASTDTQYF TGTGCCAGCAGCTTTGGGGGGGCCAGCACAGATACGCAGTATTTT
NA TRBJ2-5 TRBV27 NA 14 CASSFQARAKTQYF TGTGCCAGCAGTTTTCAGGCCAGGGCGAAGACCCAGTACTTC
once TRBJ2-3 TRBV15 NA 17 CATSRDRGGMSTDTQYF TGTGCCACCAGCAGGGATAGGGGCGGGATGAGCACAGATACGCAGTATTTT
few TRBJ1-6 TRBV7-2 TRBD1 15 CASSPRQGKNSPLHF TGTGCCAGCAGCCCACGACAGGGGAAGAATTCACCCCTCCACTTT
few TRBJ2-7 TRBV28 NA 14 CASSLSGFPYEQYF TGTGCCAGCAGTTTATCAGGGTTTCCCTACGAGCAGTACTTC
few TRBJ2-4 TRBV29-1 TRBD2 17 CSGGTSGRDDVKNIQYF TGCAGCGGAGGGACTAGCGGGAGAGACGATGTCAAAAACATTCAGTACTTC
many TRBJ2-2 TRBV9 NA 13 CASSARSTGELFF TGTGCCAGCAGCGCCCGTTCCACCGGGGAGCTGTTTTTT
NA TRBJ2-4 TRBV7-2 NA 15 CASSSGQLAKNIQYF TGTGCCAGCAGCTCAGGACAGCTAGCCAAAAACATTCAGTACTTC
NA TRBJ1-2 TRBV7-9 NA 14 CASSLAEGMGGYTF TGTGCCAGCAGCTTAGCGGAAGGGATGGGAGGCTACACCTTC
few TRBJ2-2 TRBV29-1 TRBD1 12 CSVYTGAGELFF TGCAGCGTCTACACAGGGGCCGGGGAGCTGTTTTTT
NA TRBJ2-1 TRBV18 TRBD1 17 CASSPRRQGATYNEQFF TGTGCCAGCTCACCACGGAGACAGGGGGCGACCTACAATGAGCAGTTCTTC
few TRBJ1-4 TRBV7-9 NA 14 CASSPGRTNEKLFF TGTGCCAGCAGCCCGGGTCGAACTAATGAAAAACTGTTTTTT
NA TRBJ1-2 TRBV7-2 NA 16 CASSLVQGHFNYGYTF TGTGCCAGCAGCTTAGTTCAAGGGCACTTTAACTATGGCTACACCTTC
few TRBJ1-1 TRBV15 TRBD1 14 CATSRAGQGIEAFF TGTGCCACCAGCAGAGCGGGACAGGGAATTGAAGCTTTCTTT